This T cell receptor beta chain was sequenced in a study of naive and memory T cell subsets (dated by TCRdb to about 2017). Regarding the study in general: The study applied an open-source, UMI-based TCR alpha and beta sequencing pipeline to sorted naive and memory peripheral blood T cell subsets. The functional CMV T cell responses agreed completely with IgG serology results. RNA was DNase-treated and reverse transcribed with TCR constant-region primers, mostly using SuperScript III. On the study overall, not on this receptor specifically: A power law was followed by TCR abundance, with an exponent that differed between naive and memory subsets but was consistent across the three individuals. RNA-based TCR counts may be influenced by expression changes linked to T cell activation and differentiation. Single alpha or beta chain sequences, rather than paired alpha/beta receptors, were used to define clonotypes. In both CD4 and CD8 cells, a rise in Gini index and a fall in Shannon and inverse Simpson diversity were observed from naive through CM, EM and EMRA. Once error correction was done, more than 95% of naive TCR sequences showed up just once, which made the naive abundance distributions much steeper than those of the memory subsets. The repertoire findings for the naive and memory subsets could not be validated against a ground truth, as none was available.

The library relied on UMI-ligation and nested PCR. The beta constant-region primer was an equimolar mix of two oligonucleotides covering both TRBC1 and TRBC2. Four rounds of PCR were used to amplify ligated cDNA, with nested alpha and beta constant-region primers being used together with the SP2 primer. A single-stranded oligonucleotide carrying the SP2 primer and a 12-nucleotide UMI was ligated to the 3' end of the cDNA by T4 RNA ligase 1. The ligation reaction was incubated at 16°C for about 18-24 hours. PCR2 was typically performed as a SYBR Green qPCR and was stopped at a predetermined threshold so that over-amplification was prevented. Agencourt AMPure XP magnetic beads were used for all purifications after the first. Libraries were quantified by Qubit and checked on a TapeStation, with a main peak expected near 650 bp. Sequencing of the pooled libraries was done on an Illumina MiSeq using v2 2x251 paired-end kits, which typically yielded roughly 0.95-2.2 million reads per sample. Libraries were pooled at about 4.3 nM per sample, and about 4.5-7.5% PhiX was added to improve cluster recognition. As for how the authors treated the data: Using tag matching that tolerated one base-pair mismatch, Decombinator assigned V and J genes to FASTQ reads that had been processed by Demultiplexor. UMIs were used by Collapsinator to correct both sequencing errors and frequency errors arising from PCR heterogeneity. TCRs were translated and CDR3s were extracted from the conserved cysteine to the FGXG phenylalanine by CDR3Translator, with non-productive sequences being flagged. Gini, Shannon entropy and inverse Simpson indices were calculated on repertoires subsampled to equal numbers of UMI-defined TCRs. Within the linear range, a power law was fitted to clonotype abundance distributions using maximum likelihood. Similar UMI counts, unique TCR numbers and clonal distributions were obtained with the pipeline and with MIGEC on one naive CD8 sample. The repertoires were searched for some 7,300 CMV-associated CDR3 sequences that had been compiled from VDJdb and a published dataset. Through fastp at Q25 and MiXCR, TCRdb rebuilt clones from the public reads, retaining in-frame beta chains. Rows with a matching CDR3 protein are joined into one entry that keeps the most common DNA and genes. None of the V and J calls come from the authors' own analysis; TCRdb made them. For this sample there are around 30,000 distinct CDR3 sequences; about a fifth appear just once. Under 4% of the sample belongs to the ten largest clones.

From the second PCR step on, the TCR alpha and beta chain libraries were amplified in separate reactions. The CMV status of each donor was determined by measuring IFNgamma production from CD4+ T cells after fresh PBMCs had been stimulated overnight with CMV viral lysate. Using Miltenyi beads, CD4 T cells were first positively selected, and CD8 T cells were then positively selected from the CD4-negative fraction. After staining for CD3, CD4, CD8, CD45RA, CD27 and a live/dead dye, cells were sorted on a BD Aria II into four subsets based on CD45RA and CD27. The sorting gate for effector memory cells was CD45RA-CD27-, and the sorting gate for EMRA cells was CD45RA+CD27-. A few healthy volunteers provided blood, and each donor's sample was split into CD4 and CD8 T cells and then further divided into four differentiation subsets. Approximately 130 ml of peripheral blood was drawn per donor, and PBMC were isolated by Ficoll-Paque PLUS density-gradient centrifugation. Sorted cells were lysed in RLT buffer, after which RNA was extracted using a Qiagen RNeasy kit and stored at -80 degrees C.

CDR1 DFQATT and CDR2 SNEGSKA are derived from the germline V gene (reference sequence). Spanning cysteine to phenylalanine, the CDR3 consists of 14 amino acids. Only the CDR3 portion is preserved as DNA: 42 bases, with reading frame beginning at the first base. On this clonotype: The antigen it recognizes is unknown. One junction end does not reproduce the germline sequence, and a read error may be involved.

The clonotype comes from a human donor in good health. The sample was effector memory CD4+ T cells from blood. Sample cell subset or site, as interpreted from the label and publication: effector memory, CD45RA- CD27-. The rearrangement joined TRBV20-1 to TRBJ1-2, with TRBD1 perhaps the D gene, on 6 matching bases. The base sequence is TGCAGTGCTCCCCCAGCTGGTAGGGGGGGCTTACTTATCTTC. This is translated as CSAPPAGRGGLLIF.